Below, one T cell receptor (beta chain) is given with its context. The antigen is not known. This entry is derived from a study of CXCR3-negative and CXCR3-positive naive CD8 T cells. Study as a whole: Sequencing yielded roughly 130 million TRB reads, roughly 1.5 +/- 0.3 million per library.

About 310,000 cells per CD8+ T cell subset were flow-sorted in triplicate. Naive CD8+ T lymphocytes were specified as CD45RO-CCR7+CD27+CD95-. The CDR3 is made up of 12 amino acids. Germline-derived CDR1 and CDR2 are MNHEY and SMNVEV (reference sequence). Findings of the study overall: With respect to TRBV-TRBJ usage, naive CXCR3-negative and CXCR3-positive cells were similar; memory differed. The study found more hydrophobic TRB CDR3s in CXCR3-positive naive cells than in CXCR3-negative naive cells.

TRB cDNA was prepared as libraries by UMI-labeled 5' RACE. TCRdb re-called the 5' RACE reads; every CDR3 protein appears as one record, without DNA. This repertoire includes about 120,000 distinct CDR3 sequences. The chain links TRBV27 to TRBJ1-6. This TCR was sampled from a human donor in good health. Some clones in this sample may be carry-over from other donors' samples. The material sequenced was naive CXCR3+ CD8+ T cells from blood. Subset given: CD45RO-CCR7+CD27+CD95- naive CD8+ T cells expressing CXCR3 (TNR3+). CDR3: CASSSYPPPLHF.